The 8 T cell receptor beta chains listed next were all sequenced from one sample in a study of shared clonotypes between healthy human individuals. Naive CD8 cells were CD45RO-negative, positively selected for CCR7, excluding terminally differentiated effector memory CD45RA+ cells. Data came from immunoSEQ multiplex PCR; TCRdb stores just in-frame clones and leaves some out. The table has roughly 600,000 clones, about 98% seen once. The sample consisted of naive CD8+ T cells sorted from blood. All receptors come from a man aged 25-45 years in good health.

The chain joins TRBV5-4 to TRBJ1-2, with D possibly TRBD1 on 5 matching bases. Germline V CDR1 and CDR2: SGHNT, YYREEE (reference sequence). The CDR3 runs 16 residues. V shed 3 bases and J shed 0 bases, with 15 bases lying between them. CDR3 in DNA: TGTGCCAGCAGCTCTATCGGGACCGGAGCTAACTATGGCTACACCTTC. Translation: CASSSIGTGANYGYTF.

This chain links TRBV2 with TRBJ2-7; 8 nucleotides match TRBD2. This CDR3 spans 12 amino acids. CDR1 is SNHLY and CDR2 is FYNNEI in the germline V gene. Trimming cost V 11 bases and J 2 bases; bases outside gene matches: 5. The CDR3 loop is CAVSGLAYEQYF. In DNA, the CDR3 is TGTGCCGTCTCGGGACTAGCCTACGAGCAGTACTTC.

In regard to this clone: The same CDR3 arises from other DNA sequences in this sample as well. The chain carries TRBV28 and TRBJ2-7, with 7 bases identical to TRBD1. The germline gives CDR1 MDHEN, CDR2 SYDVKM. This CDR3 spans 14 amino acids. The trim removed 5 bases at V and 2 bases at J, leaving 6 bases unmatched. In nucleotides, the CDR3 is TGTGCCAGCAGTCTTCGGGACAGTCCCTACGAGCAGTACTTC. As protein: CASSLRDSPYEQYF.

J is TRBJ2-7 and V is TRBV11-3, with TRBD2 matching 11 bases. The CDR3 covers 15 residues. Trimming removed 5 bases from V and 1 base from J; junction bases left unmatched: 4. Germline V CDR1 and CDR2: SGHNT, YENEEA. CDR3 sequence reads: CASSPGLAASYEQYF. CDR3 bases: TGTGCCAGCAGCCCGGGACTAGCGGCTTCCTACGAGCAGTACTTC.

The CDR3 is CASSLEGFGELFF. For the CDR3, the DNA is TGTGCCAGCAGCTTGGAAGGATTCGGGGAGCTGTTTTTT. V and J are TRBV5-8 and TRBJ2-2; no clear D. Trimming pared 0 bases from V and 7 bases from J, leaving 7 bases between. The CDR3 sequence is 13 residues long. Germline V gene data show CDR1 as SGHTS and CDR2 as YDEGEE.

The chain joins TRBV7-6 to TRBJ2-1; the D gene is possibly TRBD2 (6 bases). The CDR3 contains 13 residues. V shed 5 bases and J shed 8 bases, with 13 bases lying between them. CDR1 is SGHVS, CDR2 FNYEAQ, per germline. The chain's CDR3 is CASSPGRGYEQFF. The CDR3 region has the DNA TGTGCCAGCAGCCCCGGCCGGGGGTATGAGCAGTTCTTC.

The genes are TRBV9 and TRBJ2-1; a weak D match, TRBD2 (5 bases). V lost 4 bases to trimming and J lost 2 bases, with 16 bases between them. Germline V gene lookup returns CDR1 SGDLS and CDR2 YYNGEE. This CDR3 region has 16 residues. The CDR3 loop reads CASSPPPPGAYNEQFF. Written as DNA, the CDR3 is TGTGCCAGCAGCCCTCCCCCCCCCGGGGCCTACAATGAGCAGTTCTTC.

CDR3 protein: CASTPGTGVNEQFF. In DNA, the CDR3 is TGCGCCAGCACCCCGGGGACAGGGGTCAATGAGCAGTTCTTC. V gene TRBV10-2 combines with J gene TRBJ2-1; 10 bases agree with TRBD1. J was trimmed by 6 bases and V by 7 bases; bases with no gene match: 6. This CDR3 contains 14 residues. Germline V gives CDR1 WSHSY, CDR2 SAAADI.